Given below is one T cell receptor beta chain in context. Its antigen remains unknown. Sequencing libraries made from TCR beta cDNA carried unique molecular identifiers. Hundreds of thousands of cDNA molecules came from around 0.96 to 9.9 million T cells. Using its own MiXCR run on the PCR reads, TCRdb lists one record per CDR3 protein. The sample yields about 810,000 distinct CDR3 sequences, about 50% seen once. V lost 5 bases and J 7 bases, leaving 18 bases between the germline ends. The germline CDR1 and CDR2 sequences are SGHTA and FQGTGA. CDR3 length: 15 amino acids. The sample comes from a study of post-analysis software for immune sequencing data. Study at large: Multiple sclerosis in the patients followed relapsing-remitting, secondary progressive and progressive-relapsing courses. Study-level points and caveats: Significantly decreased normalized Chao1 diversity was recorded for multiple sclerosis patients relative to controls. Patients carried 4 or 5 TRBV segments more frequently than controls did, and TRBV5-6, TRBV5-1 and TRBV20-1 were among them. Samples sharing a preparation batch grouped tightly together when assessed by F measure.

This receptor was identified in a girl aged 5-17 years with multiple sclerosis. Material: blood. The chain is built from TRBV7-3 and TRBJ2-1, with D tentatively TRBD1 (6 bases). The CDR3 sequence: CASSLRGSRANEQFF. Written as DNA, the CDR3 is TGTGCCAGCAGCCTCAGGGGATCCCGCGCTAATGAGCAGTTCTTC. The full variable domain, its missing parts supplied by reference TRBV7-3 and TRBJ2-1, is GAGVSQTPSNKVTEKGKYVELRCDPISGHTALYWYRQSLGQGPEFLIYFQGTGAADDSGLPNDRFFAVRPEGSVSTLKIQRTERGDSAVYLCASSLRGSRANEQFFGPGTRLTVL.